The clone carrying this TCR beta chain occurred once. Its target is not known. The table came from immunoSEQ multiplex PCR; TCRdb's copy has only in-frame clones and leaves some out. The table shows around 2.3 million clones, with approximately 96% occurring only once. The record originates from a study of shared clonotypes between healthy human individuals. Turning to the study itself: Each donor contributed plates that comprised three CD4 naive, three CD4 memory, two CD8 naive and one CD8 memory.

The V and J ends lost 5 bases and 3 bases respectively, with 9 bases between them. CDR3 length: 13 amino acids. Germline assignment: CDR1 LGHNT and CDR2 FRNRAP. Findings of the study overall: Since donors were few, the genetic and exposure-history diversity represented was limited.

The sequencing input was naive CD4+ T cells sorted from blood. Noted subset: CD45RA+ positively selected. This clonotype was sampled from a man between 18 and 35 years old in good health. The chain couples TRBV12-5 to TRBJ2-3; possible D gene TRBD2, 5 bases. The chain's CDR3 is CASGRTGTDTQYF. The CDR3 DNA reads TGTGCTAGTGGTCGAACGGGGACAGATACGCAGTATTTT.